The rows below give T cell receptor beta chains drawn from one sample of a study of shared clonotypes between healthy human individuals. The table came from immunoSEQ multiplex PCR; TCRdb's copy has only in-frame clones and leaves some out. The table lists 1.5 million to 2.5 million clones, approximately 94% of them singletons. Specimen: naive CD8+ T cells sorted from blood. All receptors come from a man between 18 and 35 years old in good health. Both conserved end residues are part of each CDR3. Fields, in order: clone size, V gene, J gene, D gene, CDR3 protein, CDR3 DNA. The D gene is left open where the match is weak. Where a row states a size, it is once, few, many or the class of an expanded clone; other rows omit it.

clone_size: NA
v_call: TRBV2
j_call: TRBJ1-5
d_call: NA
cdr3_aa: CASSAPDSNQPQHF
cdr3_nt: TGTGCCAGCAGTGCCCCGGACAGCAATCAGCCCCAGCATTTT

clone_size: NA
v_call: TRBV7-8
j_call: TRBJ2-7
d_call: TRBD2
cdr3_aa: CASRDSGRASYEQYF
cdr3_nt: TGTGCCAGCAGGGATAGCGGGAGGGCCTCCTACGAGCAGTACTTC

clone_size: NA
v_call: TRBV9
j_call: TRBJ1-2
d_call: NA
cdr3_aa: CASSLSSVTNYGYTF
cdr3_nt: TGTGCCAGCAGCCTGTCGTCCGTGACGAACTATGGCTACACCTTC

clone_size: NA
v_call: TRBV9
j_call: TRBJ2-7
d_call: TRBD1
cdr3_aa: CASSKDRGLSYEQYF
cdr3_nt: TGTGCCAGCAGCAAGGACAGGGGCCTCTCCTACGAGCAGTACTTC

clone_size: NA
v_call: TRBV11-2
j_call: TRBJ2-7
d_call: TRBD2
cdr3_aa: CASSLAEGRNEQYF
cdr3_nt: TGTGCCAGCAGCCTAGCGGAGGGCCGCAACGAGCAGTACTTC

clone_size: NA
v_call: TRBV7-9
j_call: TRBJ1-6
d_call: NA
cdr3_aa: CAFWTDDSPLHF
cdr3_nt: TGTGCCTTCTGGACGGACGATTCACCCCTCCACTTT

clone_size: NA
v_call: TRBV7-2
j_call: TRBJ2-1
d_call: NA
cdr3_aa: CASSLDDLALLNNEQFF
cdr3_nt: TGTGCCAGCAGCTTAGACGATCTAGCGTTATTGAACAATGAGCAGTTCTTC

clone_size: NA
v_call: TRBV6-5
j_call: TRBJ1-5
d_call: TRBD1
cdr3_aa: CASSLTGVGNQPQHF
cdr3_nt: TGTGCCAGCAGCCTGACAGGGGTTGGGAATCAGCCCCAGCATTTT

clone_size: NA
v_call: TRBV27
j_call: TRBJ1-5
d_call: TRBD1
cdr3_aa: CASSPTGVYQPQHF
cdr3_nt: TGTGCCAGCAGTCCGACAGGGGTTTATCAGCCCCAGCATTTT

clone_size: once
v_call: TRBV5-6
j_call: TRBJ1-2
d_call: TRBD1
cdr3_aa: CASSATGVNYGYTF
cdr3_nt: TGTGCCAGCAGCGCGACAGGGGTGAACTATGGCTACACCTTC

clone_size: NA
v_call: TRBV7-6
j_call: TRBJ2-7
d_call: TRBD2
cdr3_aa: CASSWGGVSYEQYF
cdr3_nt: TGTGCCAGCAGCTGGGGGGGTGTCTCCTACGAGCAGTACTTC

clone_size: NA
v_call: TRBV7-9
j_call: TRBJ2-7
d_call: NA
cdr3_aa: CASSPSGLPYEQYF
cdr3_nt: TGTGCCAGCAGCCCCTCGGGACTCCCCTACGAGCAGTACTTC

clone_size: NA
v_call: TRBV27
j_call: TRBJ2-7
d_call: NA
cdr3_aa: CASSEGPGYEQYF
cdr3_nt: TGTGCCAGCAGTGAGGGGCCAGGGTACGAGCAGTACTTC

clone_size: NA
v_call: TRBV28
j_call: TRBJ2-5
d_call: TRBD2
cdr3_aa: CASSGLVRETQYF
cdr3_nt: TGTGCCAGCAGTGGACTAGTACGCGAGACCCAGTACTTC

clone_size: once
v_call: TRBV25-1
j_call: TRBJ1-2
d_call: NA
cdr3_aa: CASSASYGYTF
cdr3_nt: TGTGCCAGCAGTGCTAGTTATGGCTACACCTTC

clone_size: NA
v_call: TRBV6-1
j_call: TRBJ1-2
d_call: TRBD1
cdr3_aa: CASREQGNYGYTF
cdr3_nt: TGTGCCAGCAGGGAACAGGGGAACTATGGCTACACCTTC

clone_size: NA
v_call: TRBV7-9
j_call: TRBJ1-1
d_call: NA
cdr3_aa: CASSSRVINTEAFF
cdr3_nt: TGTGCCAGCAGCAGCAGGGTGATAAACACTGAAGCTTTCTTT

clone_size: NA
v_call: TRBV7-9
j_call: TRBJ2-7
d_call: NA
cdr3_aa: CASSLVGEGQYF
cdr3_nt: TGTGCCAGCAGCTTAGTGGGGGAAGGGCAGTACTTC

clone_size: NA
v_call: TRBV13
j_call: TRBJ2-3
d_call: NA
cdr3_aa: CASSLDLTDTQYF
cdr3_nt: TGTGCCAGCAGCTTGGACCTCACAGATACGCAGTATTTT

clone_size: NA
v_call: TRBV10-3
j_call: TRBJ2-7
d_call: TRBD1
cdr3_aa: CAISEGGQVPTYEQYF
cdr3_nt: TGTGCCATCAGTGAGGGGGGACAGGTTCCCACCTACGAGCAGTACTTC

clone_size: NA
v_call: TRBV7-7
j_call: TRBJ2-7
d_call: NA
cdr3_aa: CASSLVGPVEAYEQYF
cdr3_nt: TGTGCTAGCAGTTTAGTGGGCCCGGTCGAGGCCTACGAGCAGTACTTC

clone_size: NA
v_call: TRBV4-3
j_call: TRBJ2-3
d_call: TRBD2
cdr3_aa: CASSQDDLLAESDTQYF
cdr3_nt: TGCGCCAGCAGCCAAGATGATCTGCTAGCGGAGTCAGATACGCAGTATTTT

clone_size: once
v_call: TRBV27
j_call: TRBJ2-1
d_call: NA
cdr3_aa: CASSLDLYNEQFF
cdr3_nt: TGTGCCAGCAGTTTAGACCTCTACAATGAGCAGTTCTTC

clone_size: NA
v_call: TRBV9
j_call: TRBJ1-1
d_call: NA
cdr3_aa: CASSASIGGPEAFF
cdr3_nt: TGTGCCAGCAGCGCCAGTATAGGGGGGCCTGAAGCTTTCTTT

clone_size: once
v_call: TRBV7-9
j_call: TRBJ2-5
d_call: NA
cdr3_aa: CASSIGDVLETQYF
cdr3_nt: TGTGCCAGCAGCATAGGGGACGTTTTGGAGACCCAGTACTTC

clone_size: NA
v_call: TRBV5-1
j_call: TRBJ2-1
d_call: NA
cdr3_aa: CASSRGQAGNNEQFF
cdr3_nt: TGCGCCAGCAGCCGAGGACAAGCGGGCAACAATGAGCAGTTCTTC

clone_size: NA
v_call: TRBV4-1
j_call: TRBJ2-2
d_call: NA
cdr3_aa: CASSQEGLNTGELFF
cdr3_nt: TGCGCCAGCAGCCAAGAGGGCCTGAACACCGGGGAGCTGTTTTTT

clone_size: NA
v_call: TRBV9
j_call: TRBJ2-7
d_call: NA
cdr3_aa: CASSVAGGRAYEQYF
cdr3_nt: TGTGCCAGCAGCGTAGCGGGGGGCAGAGCCTACGAGCAGTACTTC

clone_size: NA
v_call: TRBV7-9
j_call: TRBJ2-1
d_call: NA
cdr3_aa: CASSRNNEQFF
cdr3_nt: TGTGCCAGCAGCCGAAACAATGAGCAGTTCTTC

clone_size: NA
v_call: TRBV6-1
j_call: TRBJ1-5
d_call: NA
cdr3_aa: CASSEAYLTSNQPQHF
cdr3_nt: TGTGCCAGCAGTGAAGCGTACCTTACCAGCAATCAGCCCCAGCATTTT

clone_size: NA
v_call: TRBV13
j_call: TRBJ1-5
d_call: TRBD1
cdr3_aa: CASSQGQGFGNQPQHF
cdr3_nt: TGTGCCAGCAGCCAGGGACAGGGGTTCGGGAATCAGCCCCAGCATTTT

clone_size: NA
v_call: TRBV6-5
j_call: TRBJ2-2
d_call: NA
cdr3_aa: CASSIGWSGELFF
cdr3_nt: TGTGCCAGCAGCATCGGGTGGTCCGGGGAGCTGTTTTTT

clone_size: NA
v_call: TRBV6-5
j_call: TRBJ2-1
d_call: NA
cdr3_aa: CASSYSGVHEQFF
cdr3_nt: TGTGCCAGCAGTTACTCGGGGGTTCATGAGCAGTTCTTC

clone_size: NA
v_call: TRBV9
j_call: TRBJ1-3
d_call: NA
cdr3_aa: CASSDRDAIYF
cdr3_nt: TGTGCCAGCAGCGACCGGGACGCCATATATTTT

clone_size: NA
v_call: TRBV5-8
j_call: TRBJ2-1
d_call: TRBD1
cdr3_aa: CASSLEGTGGYNEQFF
cdr3_nt: TGTGCCAGCAGCTTGGAAGGGACAGGGGGCTACAATGAGCAGTTCTTC

clone_size: NA
v_call: TRBV5-6
j_call: TRBJ2-2
d_call: NA
cdr3_aa: CASSLEAGLELFF
cdr3_nt: TGTGCCAGCAGCTTGGAAGCAGGCTTAGAGCTGTTTTTT

clone_size: NA
v_call: TRBV5-4
j_call: TRBJ2-7
d_call: TRBD2
cdr3_aa: CASSLSGTVEQYF
cdr3_nt: TGTGCCAGCAGCCTTAGCGGGACTGTCGAGCAGTACTTC

clone_size: once
v_call: TRBV5-4
j_call: TRBJ1-1
d_call: NA
cdr3_aa: CASSFGGGDTEAFF
cdr3_nt: TGTGCCAGCAGCTTTGGAGGGGGGGACACTGAAGCTTTCTTT

clone_size: few
v_call: TRBV7-9
j_call: TRBJ2-7
d_call: NA
cdr3_aa: CASSLVQGTSYEQYF
cdr3_nt: TGTGCCAGCAGCTTAGTTCAGGGCACCTCCTACGAGCAGTACTTC

clone_size: once
v_call: TRBV5-1
j_call: TRBJ2-3
d_call: TRBD2
cdr3_aa: CASSLVSGSPDTQYF
cdr3_nt: TGCGCCAGCAGCTTGGTAAGCGGGAGTCCAGATACGCAGTATTTT

clone_size: NA
v_call: TRBV5-6
j_call: TRBJ2-1
d_call: TRBD1
cdr3_aa: CASSWASVRGYNEQFF
cdr3_nt: TGTGCCAGCAGCTGGGCCTCGGTCAGGGGGTACAATGAGCAGTTCTTC

clone_size: NA
v_call: TRBV11-3
j_call: TRBJ2-3
d_call: TRBD2
cdr3_aa: CASSLGAGGPDTQYF
cdr3_nt: TGTGCCAGCAGCTTAGGGGCGGGAGGGCCGGATACGCAGTATTTT

clone_size: NA
v_call: TRBV27
j_call: TRBJ2-7
d_call: NA
cdr3_aa: CASSEDREGEQYF
cdr3_nt: TGTGCCAGCAGTGAGGACAGGGAGGGGGAGCAGTACTTC

clone_size: NA
v_call: TRBV4-1
j_call: TRBJ2-1
d_call: NA
cdr3_aa: CASSHLLNEQFF
cdr3_nt: TGCGCCAGCAGCCACCTTTTGAATGAGCAGTTCTTC

clone_size: NA
v_call: TRBV6-5
j_call: TRBJ2-7
d_call: TRBD1
cdr3_aa: CASSYSNRGSYEQYF
cdr3_nt: TGTGCCAGCAGTTACTCGAACAGGGGTTCCTACGAGCAGTACTTC

clone_size: NA
v_call: TRBV11-2
j_call: TRBJ1-4
d_call: NA
cdr3_aa: CASSLVWGDQEKLFF
cdr3_nt: TGTGCCAGCAGCTTAGTCTGGGGGGATCAGGAAAAACTGTTTTTT